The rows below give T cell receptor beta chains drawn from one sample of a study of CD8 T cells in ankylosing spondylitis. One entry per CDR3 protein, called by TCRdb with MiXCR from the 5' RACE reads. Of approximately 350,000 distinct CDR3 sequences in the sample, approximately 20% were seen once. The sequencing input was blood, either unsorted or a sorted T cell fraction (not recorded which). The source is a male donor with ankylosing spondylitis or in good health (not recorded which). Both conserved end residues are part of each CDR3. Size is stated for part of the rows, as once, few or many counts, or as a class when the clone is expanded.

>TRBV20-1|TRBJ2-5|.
CSATTEVGMETQYF
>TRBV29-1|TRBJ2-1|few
CSVDKASRTGNNEQFF
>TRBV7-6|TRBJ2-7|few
CASSPGDRVSYEQYF
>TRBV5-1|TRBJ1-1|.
CASSLWTQNTEAFF
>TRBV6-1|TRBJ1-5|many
CASSLDSGGNQPQHF
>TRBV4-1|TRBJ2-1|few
CASSQDPGAAYNEQFF
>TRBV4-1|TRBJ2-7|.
CASSRVLAGDEQYF
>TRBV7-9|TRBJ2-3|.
CASSSPPGITDTQYF
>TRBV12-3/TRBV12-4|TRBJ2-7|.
CASSLAGGPEQYF
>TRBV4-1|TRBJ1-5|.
CASSQDHLLQPQHF
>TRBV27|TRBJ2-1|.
CASSLGEWQFF
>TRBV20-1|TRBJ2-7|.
CSARGQGYEQYF
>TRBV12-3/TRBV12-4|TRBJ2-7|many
CASSFGTSTYEQYF
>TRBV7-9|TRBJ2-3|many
CASSSGTGDSDTQYF
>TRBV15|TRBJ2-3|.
CATSRAAAGASTDTQYF
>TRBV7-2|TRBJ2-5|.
CASSFFGGAQETQYF
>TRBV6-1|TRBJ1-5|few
CASSPGQGNNQPQHF
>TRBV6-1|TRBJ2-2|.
CASSDRDYTGELFF
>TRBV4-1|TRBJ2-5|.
CASSQDGRTPFVTQYF
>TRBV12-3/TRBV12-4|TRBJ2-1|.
CASSLQANEQFF
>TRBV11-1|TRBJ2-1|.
CASSPTRRPYNEQFF
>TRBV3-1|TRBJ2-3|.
CASSRAIRQGAPDTQYF
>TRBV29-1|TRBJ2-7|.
CSVGAPSYEQYF
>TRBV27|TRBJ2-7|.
CASGRQYEQYF
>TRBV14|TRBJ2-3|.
CASSQVGDTQYF
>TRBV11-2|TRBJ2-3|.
CASSLDPGGADTQYF
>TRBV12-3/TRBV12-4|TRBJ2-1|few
CASIVLAGGYNEQFF
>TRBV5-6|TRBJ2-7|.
CASSQTGRGSYEQYF
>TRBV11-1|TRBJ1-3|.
CASTTTYRDRGGGNTIYF
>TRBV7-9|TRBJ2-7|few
CAVTPVATYEQYF
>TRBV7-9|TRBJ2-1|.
CASSLKQGGNNEQFF
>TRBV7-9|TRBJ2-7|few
CASSLENYEQYF
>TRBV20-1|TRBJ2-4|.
CSALVVLNKNIQYF
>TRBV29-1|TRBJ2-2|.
CSVARPNTGELFF
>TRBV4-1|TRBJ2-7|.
CASSQEDRGVYEQYF
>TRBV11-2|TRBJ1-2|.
CASSPGTGDYGYTF
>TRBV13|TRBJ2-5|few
CASSKGRETQYF
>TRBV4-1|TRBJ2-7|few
CASSQDVPSYEQYF
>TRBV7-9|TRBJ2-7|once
CASSPPLPSYEQYF
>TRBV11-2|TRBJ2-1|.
CASSSVRPNEQFF
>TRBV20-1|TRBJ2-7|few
CSASTGAYEQYF
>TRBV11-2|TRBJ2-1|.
CASSLERASGGNLYNEQFF
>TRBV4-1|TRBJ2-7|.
CASRRTGLGEQYF
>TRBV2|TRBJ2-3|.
CASSEPPTDTQYF
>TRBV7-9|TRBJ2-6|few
CASSPYRGNSGANVLTF
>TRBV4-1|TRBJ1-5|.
CASSREPGYGRGQPQHF
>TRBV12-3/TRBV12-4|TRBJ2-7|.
CASRSIAYEQYF
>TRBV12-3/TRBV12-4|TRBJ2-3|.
CASTGTSVPDTQYF
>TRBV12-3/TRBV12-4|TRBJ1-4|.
CASSLGANEKLFF